Listed here is a single T cell receptor beta chain. The antigen is not known. Based on CD45RO/CCR7/CD25/CD127/CD95/CD27, CD4+ regulatory, stem cell-like memory, naive and central memory cells were sorted. The source of the sample is a study of beta chain features in type 1 diabetes. Study information: No age, gender or cell yield differences were seen between patients and healthy donors. Examined across all samples were about 110,000,000 sorted cells.

Trimming at V came to 4 bases and at J to 8 bases, leaving 17 bases not matched to a gene. Per the germline V gene, CDR1 is SGHRS and CDR2 is YFSETQ. The CDR3 is made up of 17 amino acids. Study-wide results and caveats: VDJ junctions from patients with type 1 diabetes contained fewer insertions and more deletions. Shorter TCRB CDR3s, moderately but significantly so, marked every one of the four CD4+ subsets in Type 1 diabetes patients.

The investigators reverse transcribed all of the isolated RNA, so they sequenced expressed TCRB transcripts. Clones were sequenced by immunoSEQ multiplex PCR, and TCRdb holds only the in-frame ones, with some missing. The table includes over 600,000 clones, around 12% detected once. Sample: naive CD4+ T cells from blood. The origin of this receptor is a man under 40 with type 1 diabetes. The V call is TRBV5-1, the J call TRBJ2-4; 8 bases are a match to TRBD1. CDR3 sequence (DNA): TGCGCCAGCAGCAAGATGGACAGGGCTAGGGGAGAGGACATTCAGTACTTC. It codes for CASSKMDRARGEDIQYF.